This T cell receptor (beta chain) was sequenced during a study of monozygotic twins with inflammatory bowel disease. Study-wide results and caveats: Clonotypes shared with others were fewer in IBD patients than in healthy twins, especially with disease activity. A reduction in TCRbeta diversity (inverse Simpson) was seen in IBD patients relative to healthy co-twins.

As to this clonotype: The antigen is not known.

Blood was drawn once per donor, and each sample measured 2 to 2.5 ml. UMIs that included a 6-nucleotide sample barcode were added by template switching, which took place during cDNA synthesis. Reanalyzing the 5' RACE reads, TCRdb keeps one entry per CDR3 protein, without DNA. In total, the table holds over 35,000 distinct CDR3 sequences. The CDR3 is 15 amino acids. CDR1 SGHDT and CDR2 YYEEEE come from the germline V gene. This clonotype was sampled from a human donor with ulcerative colitis or Crohn's disease, or a healthy co-twin of an affected twin (not recorded which). Sequenced input: blood. The chain has TRBV5-6 and TRBJ2-1; TCRdb selects TRBD2, and the lack of DNA leaves this call unchecked. CDR3 loop: CASSFRLVGINEQFF. The full variable domain, rest sourced from reference TRBV5-6 and TRBJ2-1, is DAGVTQSPTHLIKTRGQQVTLRCSPKSGHDTVSWYQQALGQGPQFIFQYYEEEERQRGNFPDRFSGHQFPNYSSELNVNALLLGDSALYLCASSFRLVGINEQFFGPGTRLTVL.